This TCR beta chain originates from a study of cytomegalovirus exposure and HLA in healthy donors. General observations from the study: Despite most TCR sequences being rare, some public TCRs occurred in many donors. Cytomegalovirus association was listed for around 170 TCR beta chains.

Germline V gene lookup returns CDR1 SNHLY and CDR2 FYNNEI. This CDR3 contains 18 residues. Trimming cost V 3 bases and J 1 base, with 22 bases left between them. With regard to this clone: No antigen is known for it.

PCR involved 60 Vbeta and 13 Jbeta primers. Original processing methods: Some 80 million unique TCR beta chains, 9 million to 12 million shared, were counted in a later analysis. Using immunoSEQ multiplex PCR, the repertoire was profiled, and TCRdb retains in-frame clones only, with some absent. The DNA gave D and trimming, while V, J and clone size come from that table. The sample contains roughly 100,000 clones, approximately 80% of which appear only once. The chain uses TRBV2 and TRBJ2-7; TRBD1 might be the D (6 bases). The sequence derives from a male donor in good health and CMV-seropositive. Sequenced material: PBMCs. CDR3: CASSEEPPYSTGSYEQYF. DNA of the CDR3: TGTGCCAGCAGTGAGGAACCGCCCTACTCGACAGGTTCCTACGAGCAGTACTTC.